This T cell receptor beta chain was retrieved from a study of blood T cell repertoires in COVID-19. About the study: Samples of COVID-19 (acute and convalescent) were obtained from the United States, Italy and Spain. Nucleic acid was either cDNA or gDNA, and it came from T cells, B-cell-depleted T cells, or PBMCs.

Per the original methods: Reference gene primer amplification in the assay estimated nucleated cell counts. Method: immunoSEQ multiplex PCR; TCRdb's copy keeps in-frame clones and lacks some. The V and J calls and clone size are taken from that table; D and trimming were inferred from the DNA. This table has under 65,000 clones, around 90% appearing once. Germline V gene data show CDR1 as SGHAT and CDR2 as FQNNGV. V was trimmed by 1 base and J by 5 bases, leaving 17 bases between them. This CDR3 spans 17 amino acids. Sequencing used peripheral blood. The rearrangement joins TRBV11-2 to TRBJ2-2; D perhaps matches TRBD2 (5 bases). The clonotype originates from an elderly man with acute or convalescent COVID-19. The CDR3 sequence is CASSLVLERRKTGELFF. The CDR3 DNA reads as TGTGCCAGCAGCTTAGTACTGGAGAGGAGGAAAACCGGGGAGCTGTTTTTT.